Following are 3 T cell receptor beta chains from one sample sequenced in a study of T cell responses to AZD1222 COVID-19 vaccine. Assay: immunoSEQ multiplex PCR; the TCRdb copy retains only in-frame clones and omits some. The top ten hold around 0.98% of the sample, which has over 150,000 clones, 85% to 95% seen once. The sample in question was peripheral blood, obtained 28 days after the second dose of the MenACWY control vaccine. These receptors came from an adult who received the MenACWY meningococcal vaccine as a control.

The chain carries TRBV3-1 (or the pseudogene TRBV3-2) and TRBJ1-1, with D perhaps TRBD1 (6 bases). The V gene's germline CDR1 is LGHDT and CDR2 YNNKEL (reference sequence). Between the trimmed V and J ends, which lost 4 bases and 6 bases, there was a span of 15 bases. This CDR3 comprises 14 residues. The CDR3 is CASSPGQGHAEAFF. The CDR3, as DNA: TGTGCCAGCAGCCCTGGTCAGGGGCACGCTGAAGCTTTCTTT.

This chain joins TRBV6-5 and TRBJ1-1, with D possibly being TRBD1 (5 bases). Looked up from germline, CDR1 is MNHEY and CDR2 is SVGAGI. The CDR3 spans 13 residues. With 6 bases removed from V and 1 base from J, the gap between germline ends came to 9 bases. The CDR3 region is CASRTQGNTEAFF. The CDR3 DNA reads TGTGCCAGCAGGACCCAGGGGAACACTGAAGCTTTCTTT.

V and J are TRBV14 and TRBJ1-1; 7 bases match TRBD1. This CDR3 contains 14 residues. Per germline, CDR1 SGHDN and CDR2 FVKESK. The J segment lost 6 bases and the V segment lost 1 base, leaving 5 bases of the junction unmatched. Written as DNA, the CDR3 is TGTGCCAGCAGCCAAGCGGTCAGGGGGGCTGAAGCTTTCTTT. The encoded protein is CASSQAVRGAEAFF. Combining the CDR3 with reference TRBV14 and TRBJ1-1 gives the whole variable domain EAGVTQFPSHSVIEKGQTVTLRCDPISGHDNLYWYRRVMGKEIKFLLHFVKESKQDESGMPNNRFLAERTGGTYSTLKVQPAELEDSGVYFCASSQAVRGAEAFFGQGTRLTVV.